These 22 T cell receptor beta chains share one sample of origin, sequenced in a study of T cells in tuberculosis. Data came from immunoSEQ multiplex PCR; TCRdb stores just in-frame clones and leaves some out. Here the sample spans around 60,000 clones, 81% being singletons. Cells were sorted from thawed PBMC rested overnight and stained with GMM-loaded CD1B tetramer, viability dye and anti-CD3. The lipid loaded on the CD1B tetramers was C32 glucose monomycolate from Rhodococcus equi. Sequencing was done on a sample of CD1b-GMM tetramer-negative cells sorted from PBMCs. The receptor set was obtained from an adult woman with latent tuberculosis.

The table lists this clone with a few counts. The chain couples TRBV9 to TRBJ2-3; TRBD2 is a possible D gene (5 bases). Trimming cost V 4 bases and J 5 bases, with 8 bases left between them. The CDR3 sequence is 12 residues long. From germline, CDR1 is SGDLS and CDR2 YYNGEE. The chain's CDR3 is CASSSREDTQYF. The CDR3 nucleotides read TGTGCCAGCAGCTCGAGGGAAGATACGCAGTATTTT.

The CDR3 DNA sequence: TGTGCCAGCAGTTTAGCGGGGGAACAGGAAGAGACCCAGTACTTC. Protein sequence: CASSLAGEQEETQYF. This chain links TRBV28 with TRBJ2-5; 7 nucleotides align to TRBD2. The V segment lost 2 bases and the J segment 3 bases; nucleotides outside the gene matches: 6. CDR1 and CDR2 (germline): MDHEN, SYDVKM. The CDR3 totals 15 residues.

This chain uses TRBV7-9 with TRBJ2-1; possible D gene TRBD2, 6 bases. Germline CDR1 is SEHNR and CDR2 is FQNEAQ (reference sequence). V lost 5 bases, J lost 6 bases, and 23 bases lay in between. The CDR3 sequence is 17 residues long. The chain's CDR3 is CASSPYRDSRMGNEQFF. For the CDR3, the DNA is TGTGCCAGCAGCCCATACCGGGACTCCCGGATGGGCAATGAGCAGTTCTTC.

This rearrangement joins TRBV7-2 to TRBJ2-3; D might be TRBD1 (6 bases). V lost 4 bases, J lost 2 bases, and 13 bases lay in between. Per germline, CDR1 SGHTA and CDR2 FQGNSA. The CDR3 loop spans 15 amino acids. The CDR3 DNA sequence: TGTGCCAGCAGCTCTTACGGACAGCCCACAGATACGCAGTATTTT. Its translation is CASSSYGQPTDTQYF.

V usage is TRBV7-2 and J usage is TRBJ2-2; 8 nucleotides align to TRBD2. This CDR3 has 15 amino acids. The junction had 4 bases not matched to a gene; V was cut back by 7 bases and J by 0 bases. Germline V gene data show CDR1 as SGHTA and CDR2 as FQGNSA. The CDR3 loop reads CASTQRGTNTGELFF. For the CDR3, the DNA is TGTGCCAGCACCCAGCGGGGGACGAACACCGGGGAGCTGTTTTTT.

The genes are TRBV30 and TRBJ1-2, with a weak D call TRBD1 (6 bases). The CDR3 consists of 14 residues. Per germline, CDR1 GTSNPN and CDR2 SVGIG (reference sequence). V was cut by 3 bases and J by 4 bases, with 15 bases left in between. The CDR3 DNA sequence: TGTGCCTGGAGGGGACAACCGGACTCCTATGGCTACACCTTC. It yields the protein CAWRGQPDSYGYTF.

This clone was recorded only once. The chain links TRBV18 to TRBJ2-2; D gene unclear. CDR1 and CDR2 from the germline V gene are KGHSH and LQKENI. Trimming cost V 1 base and J 0 bases, with 12 bases left between them. CDR3 size: 17 residues. CDR3 in amino acids: CASSPRSSRANTGELFF. The CDR3 region has the DNA TGTGCCAGCTCACCACGATCCTCGAGAGCGAACACCGGGGAGCTGTTTTTT. The full variable domain, its missing parts supplied by reference TRBV18 and TRBJ2-2, is NAGVMQNPRHLVRRRGQEARLRCSPMKGHSHVYWYRQLPEEGLKFMVYLQKENIIDESGMPKERFSAEFPKEGPSILRIQQVVRGDSAAYFCASSPRSSRANTGELFFGEGSRLTVL.

The chain employs TRBV6-1 and TRBJ1-4, with D maybe TRBD1 (6 bases). CDR1 and CDR2 (germline): MNHNS, SASEGT. Trimming took off 0 bases at V and 5 bases at J, with 10 bases between the two ends. The CDR3 has 15 amino acids. CDR3 nucleotides: TGTGCCAGCAGTGAAGCGAACAGGGAGAATGAAAAACTGTTTTTT. It yields the protein CASSEANRENEKLFF.

This clone was detected only once. The rearrangement joins TRBV5-1 to TRBJ1-2; D possibly corresponds to TRBD1 (5 bases). Trimming took 1 base from V and 2 from J, leaving 12 bases between them. CDR1 SGHRS and CDR2 YFSETQ come from the germline V gene. This CDR3 has 15 amino acids. For the CDR3, the DNA is TGCGCCAGCAGCTTGAGCGGGACCCTAAACTATGGCTACACCTTC. Protein: CASSLSGTLNYGYTF.

The chain is built from TRBV12-5 and TRBJ2-3, with TRBD1 identical over 9 bases. Germline V gene data show CDR1 as LGHNT and CDR2 as FRNRAP. This CDR3 spans 18 amino acids. V lost 0 bases to trimming and J lost 2 bases; unmatched junction nucleotides: 9. The CDR3 is CASGLVTTGGSPTDTQYF. In DNA, the CDR3 is TGTGCTAGTGGTTTGGTAACGACAGGGGGGAGCCCCACAGATACGCAGTATTTT.

On this clone: One end of the junction does not line up with germline, which may come from a read error. This chain joins TRBV11-2 and TRBJ2-7; D gene unclear. Germline lookup yields CDR1 SGHAT and CDR2 FQNNGV. CDR3 length: 12 amino acids. In DNA form, the CDR3 reads TGTGCCAGCAGCTCCCAGGCCCGCCTGAGTGCCTTC. Encoded protein: CASSSQARLSAF.

The rearrangement links TRBV5-6 to TRBJ2-5; 10 nucleotides align to TRBD2. The V gene's germline CDR1 is SGHDT and CDR2 YYEEEE. J lost 2 bases, V lost 1 base, and 8 bases had no gene match. The CDR3 is 17 residues long. CDR3 DNA: TGTGCCAGCAGCTTGTCTAGCGGGGGCTTGGGGCAAGAGACCCAGTACTTC. Translated, it gives CASSLSSGGLGQETQYF. The full variable domain, rest sourced from reference TRBV5-6 and TRBJ2-5, is DAGVTQSPTHLIKTRGQQVTLRCSPKSGHDTVSWYQQALGQGPQFIFQYYEEEERQRGNFPDRFSGHQFPNYSSELNVNALLLGDSALYLCASSLSSGGLGQETQYFGPGTRLLVL.

The chain joins TRBV5-4 to TRBJ2-5; D uncertain. Looked up from germline, CDR1 is SGHNT and CDR2 is YYREEE (reference sequence). The germline V and J ends were trimmed by 3 bases and 3 bases, with 3 bases remaining between them. There are 11 residues in the CDR3. CDR3 protein: CASSSKETQYF. DNA of the CDR3: TGTGCCAGCAGCTCCAAAGAGACCCAGTACTTC.

The chain joins TRBV7-2 to TRBJ1-6; no clear D. Trimming removed 1 base at V and 6 bases at J, with 10 bases between. There are 15 residues in the CDR3. CDR1 and CDR2 (germline): SGHTA, FQGNSA. The CDR3, as DNA: TGTGCCAGCAGCTTAGAGTCGGTCCCTAATTCACCCCTCCACTTT. It is translated as CASSLESVPNSPLHF.

This chain uses TRBV7-2 with TRBJ1-1; D not certain. The ends were cut back, 3 bases at V and 3 bases at J, with 5 bases in the middle. Per the germline V gene, CDR1 is SGHTA and CDR2 is FQGNSA. This CDR3 region has 12 residues. In nucleotides, the CDR3 is TGTGCCAGCAGCTTTCGGGACACTGAAGCTTTCTTT. Protein product: CASSFRDTEAFF.

The chain joins TRBV7-8 to TRBJ1-5; possibly TRBD1 for D (6 bases). V shed 5 bases and J shed 5 bases, with 13 bases lying between them. The CDR3 spans 14 residues. Germline lookup yields CDR1 SGHVS and CDR2 FQNEAQ. The CDR3 here is CASSLQGGHQPQHF. The DNA for the CDR3 is TGTGCCAGCAGCCTACAGGGTGGTCATCAGCCCCAGCATTTT.

The chain uses TRBV7-8 and TRBJ2-1, with 10 positions matching TRBD2. The CDR3 sequence is 15 residues long. The V gene's germline CDR1 is SGHVS and CDR2 FQNEAQ. With 1 base clipped from V and 6 bases from J, the junction kept 3 bases outside the gene matches. DNA of the CDR3: TGTGCCAGCAGCTTAGTACTAGCGGGGCGCAATGAGCAGTTCTTC. Its protein is CASSLVLAGRNEQFF.

The chain is built from TRBV19 and TRBJ1-5; D unclear. The CDR3 runs 15 residues. V was cut by 3 bases and J by 7 bases, with 16 bases left in between. The V gene's germline CDR1 is LNHDA and CDR2 SQIVND (reference sequence). CDR3 sequence: CASSIKGSGGQPQHF. CDR3 in DNA: TGTGCCAGTAGTATCAAGGGAAGTGGAGGGCAGCCCCAGCATTTT.

This rearrangement joins TRBV29-1 to TRBJ2-1, with a weak D call TRBD2 (6 bases). V was pared by 2 bases and J by 9 bases, with 32 bases between. Germline assignment: CDR1 SQVTM and CDR2 ANQGSEA. The CDR3 loop spans 19 amino acids. The DNA of the CDR3 is TGCAGCGTTGAAAGGATAGGACCGTCGGAACCTCGGGGGAAGAGTGAGCAGTTCTTC. As protein: CSVERIGPSEPRGKSEQFF.

The chain employs TRBV4-2 and TRBJ2-3; maybe TRBD2 (5 bases). This CDR3 comprises 16 residues. CDR1 LGHNA and CDR2 YNFKEQ come from the germline V gene. The V end lost 5 bases, the J end lost 0 bases, and 15 bases lay between the germline ends. CDR3 residues: CASSSREDFSTDTQYF. CDR3 sequence (DNA): TGTGCCAGCAGCTCCCGAGAGGACTTTAGCACAGATACGCAGTATTTT.

The CDR3 coding sequence is TGTGCCAGCAGTTACTCCGGATGGGCCACTGAAGCTTTCTTT. Amino acids: CASSYSGWATEAFF. This sequence joins TRBV6-5 and TRBJ1-1; no firm D call. V lost 0 bases, J lost 4 bases, and 9 bases lay in between. This CDR3 spans 14 amino acids. Germline V gene lookup returns CDR1 MNHEY and CDR2 SVGAGI.

The rearrangement links TRBV27 to TRBJ2-1, with 10 bases aligning to TRBD2. From germline, CDR1 is MNHEY and CDR2 SMNVEV (reference sequence). CDR3 length equals 15 residues. V trimming: 4 bases; J trimming: 6 bases; junction bases outside the gene matches: 6. CDR3 DNA sequence: TGTGCCAGCAGTTCCCCTAGCGGGAGTAGCAATGAGCAGTTCTTC. Amino acid sequence: CASSSPSGSSNEQFF.